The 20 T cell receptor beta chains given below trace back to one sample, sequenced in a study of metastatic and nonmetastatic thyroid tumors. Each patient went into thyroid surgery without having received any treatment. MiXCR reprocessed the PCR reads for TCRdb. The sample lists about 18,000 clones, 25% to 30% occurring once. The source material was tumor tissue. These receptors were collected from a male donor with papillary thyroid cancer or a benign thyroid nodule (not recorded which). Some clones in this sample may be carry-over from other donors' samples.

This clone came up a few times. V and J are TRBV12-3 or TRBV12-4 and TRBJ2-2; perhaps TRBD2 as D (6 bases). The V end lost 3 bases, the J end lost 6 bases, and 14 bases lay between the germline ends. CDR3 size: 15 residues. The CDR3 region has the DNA TGTGCCAGCAGTTTCGGCGGGATTTCCCCCGGGGAGCTGTTTTTT. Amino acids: CASSFGGISPGELFF.

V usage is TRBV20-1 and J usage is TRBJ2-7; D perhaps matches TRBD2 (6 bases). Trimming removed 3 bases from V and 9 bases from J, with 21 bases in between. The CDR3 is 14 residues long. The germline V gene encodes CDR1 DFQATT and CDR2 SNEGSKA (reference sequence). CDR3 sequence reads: CSASRPSTSAGQYF. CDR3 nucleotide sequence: TGCAGTGCTAGTAGGCCCTCGACTAGTGCCGGGCAGTACTTC.

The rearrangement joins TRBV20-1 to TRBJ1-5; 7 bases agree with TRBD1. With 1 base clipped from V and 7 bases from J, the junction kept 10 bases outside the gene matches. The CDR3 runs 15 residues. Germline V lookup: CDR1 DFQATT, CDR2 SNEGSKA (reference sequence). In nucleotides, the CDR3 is TGCAGTGCTAGAGGCCTCCGGGACAGCGGGCAGCCCCAGCATTTT. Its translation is CSARGLRDSGQPQHF.

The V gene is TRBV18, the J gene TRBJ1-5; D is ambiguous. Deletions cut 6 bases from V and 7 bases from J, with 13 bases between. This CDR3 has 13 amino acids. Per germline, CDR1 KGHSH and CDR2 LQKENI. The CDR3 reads CASSPDRVQPQHF. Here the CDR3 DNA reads TGTGCCAGCTCCCCGGATAGGGTGCAGCCCCAGCATTTT.

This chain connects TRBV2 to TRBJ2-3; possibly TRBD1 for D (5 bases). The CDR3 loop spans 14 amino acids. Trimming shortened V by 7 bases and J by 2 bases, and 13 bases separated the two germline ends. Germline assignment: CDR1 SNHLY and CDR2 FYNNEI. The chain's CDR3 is CASIRALVTDTQYF. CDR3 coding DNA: TGTGCCAGCATCAGGGCCCTCGTCACAGATACGCAGTATTTT. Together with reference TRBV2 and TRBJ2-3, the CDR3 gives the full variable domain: EPEVTQTPSHQVTQMGQEVILRCVPISNHLYFYWYRQILGQKVEFLVSFYNNEISEKSEIFDDQFSVERPDGSNFTLKIRSTKLEDSAMYFCASIRALVTDTQYFGPGTRLTVL.

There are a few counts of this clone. CDR3 sequence: CASSSESEAFF. Written as DNA, the CDR3 is TGTGCCAGCAGTTCAGAGTCTGAAGCTTTCTTT. The chain joins TRBV12-3 or TRBV12-4 to TRBJ1-1; the D is unclear. This CDR3 contains 11 residues. V lost 4 bases, J lost 6 bases, and 6 bases lay in between.

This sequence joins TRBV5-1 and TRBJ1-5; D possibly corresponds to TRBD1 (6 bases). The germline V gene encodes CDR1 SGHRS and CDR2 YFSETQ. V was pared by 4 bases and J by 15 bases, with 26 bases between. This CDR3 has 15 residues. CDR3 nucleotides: TGCGCCAGCAGCGAACAGGGTAATAGCAATCAGCCGGTGCATTTT. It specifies CASSEQGNSNQPVHF.

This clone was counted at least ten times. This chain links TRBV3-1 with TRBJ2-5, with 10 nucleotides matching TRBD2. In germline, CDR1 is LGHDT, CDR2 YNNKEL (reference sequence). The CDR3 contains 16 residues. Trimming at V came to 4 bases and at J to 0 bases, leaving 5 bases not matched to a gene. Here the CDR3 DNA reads TGTGCCAGCAGCCTCGGACTAGCGGAGTACCAAGAGACCCAGTACTTC. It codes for CASSLGLAEYQETQYF.

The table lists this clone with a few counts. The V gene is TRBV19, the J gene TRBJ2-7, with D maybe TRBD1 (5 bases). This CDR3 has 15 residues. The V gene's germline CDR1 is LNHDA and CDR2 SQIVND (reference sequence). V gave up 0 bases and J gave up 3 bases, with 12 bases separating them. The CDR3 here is CASSIETELIYEQYF. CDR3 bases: TGTGCCAGTAGTATAGAGACAGAGTTGATCTACGAGCAGTACTTC.

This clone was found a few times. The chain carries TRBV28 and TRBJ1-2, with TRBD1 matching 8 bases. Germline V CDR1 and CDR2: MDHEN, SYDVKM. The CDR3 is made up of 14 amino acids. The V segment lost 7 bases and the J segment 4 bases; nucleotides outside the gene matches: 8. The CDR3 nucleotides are TGTGCCAGCACCATAATACAGGGGGGCTATGGCTACACCTTC. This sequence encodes CASTIIQGGYGYTF.

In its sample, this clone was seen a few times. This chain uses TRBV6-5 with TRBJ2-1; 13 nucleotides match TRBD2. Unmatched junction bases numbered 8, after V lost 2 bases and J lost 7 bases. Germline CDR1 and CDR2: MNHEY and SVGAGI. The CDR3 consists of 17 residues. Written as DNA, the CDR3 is TGTGCCAGCAGTTACACCTGGACTAGCGGGAGTGGGAATGAGCAGTTCTTC. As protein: CASSYTWTSGSGNEQFF.

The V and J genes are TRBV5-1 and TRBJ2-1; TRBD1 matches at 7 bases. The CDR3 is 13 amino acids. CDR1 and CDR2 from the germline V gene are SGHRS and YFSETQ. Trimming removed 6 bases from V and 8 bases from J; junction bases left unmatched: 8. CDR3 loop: CASMRKGGDEQFF. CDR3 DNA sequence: TGCGCCAGCATGAGGAAAGGGGGCGATGAGCAGTTCTTC.

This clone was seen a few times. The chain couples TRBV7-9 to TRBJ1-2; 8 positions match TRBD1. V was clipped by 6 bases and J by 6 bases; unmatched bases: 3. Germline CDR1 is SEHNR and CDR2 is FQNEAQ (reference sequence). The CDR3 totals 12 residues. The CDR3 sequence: CASSETGDGYTF. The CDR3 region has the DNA TGTGCCAGCAGTGAGACAGGGGATGGCTACACCTTC.

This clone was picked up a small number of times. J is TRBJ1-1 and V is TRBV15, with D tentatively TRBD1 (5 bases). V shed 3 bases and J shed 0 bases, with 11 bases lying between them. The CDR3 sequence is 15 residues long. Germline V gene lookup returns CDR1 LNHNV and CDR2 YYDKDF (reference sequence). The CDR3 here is CATSREEGMNTEAFF. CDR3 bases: TGTGCCACCAGCAGGGAGGAGGGGATGAACACTGAAGCTTTCTTT.

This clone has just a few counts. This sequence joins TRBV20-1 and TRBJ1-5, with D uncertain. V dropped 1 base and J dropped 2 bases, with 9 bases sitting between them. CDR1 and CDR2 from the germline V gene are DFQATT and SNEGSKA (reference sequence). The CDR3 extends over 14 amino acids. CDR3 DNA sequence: TGCAGTGCTAGAGCCCCAGGCCGCAATCAGCCCCAGCATTTT. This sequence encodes CSARAPGRNQPQHF.

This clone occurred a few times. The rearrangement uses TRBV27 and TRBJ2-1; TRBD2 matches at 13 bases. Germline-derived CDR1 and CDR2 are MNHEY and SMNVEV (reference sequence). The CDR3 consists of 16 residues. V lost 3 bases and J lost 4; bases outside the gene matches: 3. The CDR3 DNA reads TGTGCCAGCAGTTTCCCGGGACTAGCGGGATACAATGAGCAGTTCTTC. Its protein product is CASSFPGLAGYNEQFF.

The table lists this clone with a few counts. In nucleotides, the CDR3 is TGTGCCAGCTCAAAAACGGAGCGGGAGTACGAGCAGTACTTC. It yields the protein CASSKTEREYEQYF. This chain joins TRBV18 and TRBJ2-7; TRBD2 agrees at 8 bases. The CDR3 covers 14 residues. CDR1 is KGHSH and CDR2 is LQKENI in the germline V gene. Unmatched junction bases numbered 7, after V lost 5 bases and J lost 4 bases.

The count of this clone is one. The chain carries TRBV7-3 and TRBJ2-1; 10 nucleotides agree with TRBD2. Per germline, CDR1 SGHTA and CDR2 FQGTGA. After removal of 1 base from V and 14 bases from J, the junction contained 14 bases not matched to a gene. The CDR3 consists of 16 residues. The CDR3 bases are TGTGCCAGCAGCTTAATGGGGGGCCCAGCGGGAGGGCCTAAGTTCTTC. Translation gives CASSLMGGPAGGPKFF.

The CDR3 bases are TGTGCCAGCAGCTTCAGGGCGGGCACTGAAGCTTTCTTT. Translated, it gives CASSFRAGTEAFF. The chain combines TRBV11-2 with TRBJ1-1, with D possibly being TRBD1 (5 bases). V was shortened by 3 bases and J by 4 bases, with 9 bases between the two germline ends. The CDR3 sequence is 13 residues long. Per the germline V gene, CDR1 is SGHAT and CDR2 is FQNNGV.

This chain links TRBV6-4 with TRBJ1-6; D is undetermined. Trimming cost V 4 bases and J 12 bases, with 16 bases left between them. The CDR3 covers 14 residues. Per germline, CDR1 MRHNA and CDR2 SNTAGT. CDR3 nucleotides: TGTGCCAGCAGTGCTCGGGCTCAGGAGATACCCCTCCACTTT. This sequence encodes CASSARAQEIPLHF.